The 2 T cell receptor beta chains below come from one sample, sequenced in a study of blood T cell repertoires in COVID-19. Generated by immunoSEQ multiplex PCR, the TCRdb table keeps only in-frame clones and is missing some. The sample lists just over 300,000 clones; around 91% were seen once. The sequencing sample was made of PBMCs or T cells enriched from blood (not recorded which). The receptors were sampled from a woman between 18 and 30 years old with acute COVID-19.

This chain connects TRBV11-3 to TRBJ2-3; 8 bases agree with TRBD2. Per germline, CDR1 SGHNT and CDR2 YENEEA. The CDR3 has 15 amino acids. Trimming cost V 3 bases and J 3 bases; bases outside gene matches: 5. CDR3 DNA: TGTGCCAGCAGCTTGGGTAGCGGGGAGACAGATACGCAGTATTTT. This codes for CASSLGSGETDTQYF.

V usage is TRBV29-1 and J usage is TRBJ1-1, with a tentative D call TRBD1 (6 bases). Germline lookup yields CDR1 SQVTM and CDR2 ANQGSEA. The ends were cut back, 5 bases at V and 3 bases at J, with 16 bases in the middle. This CDR3 region has 14 residues. CDR3 region: CSVLGGIGDTEAFF. The CDR3 DNA reads TGCAGCGTTTTAGGGGGAATTGGGGACACTGAAGCTTTCTTT.